This T cell receptor (beta chain) is from a study of T cell repertoires in cytomegalovirus infection. Study-level background: In the study, CMV epitopes included recently identified HLA-C-restricted and well-studied HLA-B-restricted ones. CMV infection and matching HLA type were both indicated by public TCR beta signatures. Study-level points and caveats: Ex vivo, HLA-C-restricted CMV-specific TCR beta clonotypes prevailed over the rest of the response.

TCRdb reanalysed the reads using MiXCR and keeps one entry per CDR3 protein. The table lists more than 75,000 distinct CDR3 sequences, roughly 29% of them singletons. This clonotype came up a few times. Its cognate antigen is unknown. V was pared by 2 bases and J by 1 base, with 4 bases of the junction left unmatched. The CDR3 covers 16 residues. Germline V lookup: CDR1 SGHTA, CDR2 FQGNSA. V usage is TRBV7-2 and J usage is TRBJ2-3; 9 nucleotides match TRBD2. The clonotype comes from a human donor in good health (CMV status not recorded). Some clones in this sample may be carry-over from other donors' samples. The specimen was CD8+ T cells from cultured PBMCs, collected from culture after CMV antigen stimulation. The CDR3 region has the DNA TGTGCCAGCAGCTTAAGTGTAGCGGGGGGCACAGATACGCAGTATTTT. This sequence encodes CASSLSVAGGTDTQYF.